The 13 T cell receptor beta chains reported below all come from one sample, sequenced in a study of blood T cell repertoires in COVID-19 (dated by TCRdb to 2019 to 2021). Library creation used the immunoSEQ multiplex PCR assay. In its TCRdb copy, this immuneACCESS table keeps in-frame sequences only and misses some clones. Where compared with another copy, unresolved V genes explain less than half of these, and the others have no known cause. In all, the sample holds about 100,000 clones, and roughly 88% of those were seen once. Of the sample, 5% is held by the ten largest clones. Sequenced input: peripheral blood. These receptors originate from a human donor in a cohort sampled during active COVID-19.

The chain employs TRBV7-2 and TRBJ2-7; possibly TRBD1 for D (7 bases). The CDR3 sequence is 15 residues long. The V end was cut by 1 base, the J end by 2 bases, with 12 bases between. The V gene's germline CDR1 is SGHTA and CDR2 FQGNSA. The CDR3 DNA reads as TGTGCCAGCAGCTTAGGGAGGGGGCGGACCTACGAGCAGTACTTC. Protein: CASSLGRGRTYEQYF. The entire variable domain, with the rest obtained from reference TRBV7-2 and TRBJ2-7, is as follows: GAGVSQSPSNKVTEKGKDVELRCDPISGHTALYWYRQSLGQGLEFLIYFQGNSAPDKSGLPSDRFSAERTGGSVSTLTIQRTQQEDSAVYLCASSLGRGRTYEQYFGPGTRLTVT.

The genes are TRBV13 and TRBJ2-3; 8 bases map to TRBD1. Germline CDR1 PRHDT, CDR2 FYEKMQ (reference sequence). With V trimmed by 4 bases and J by 1 base, 10 bases remained unmatched. There are 17 residues in the CDR3. CDR3 residues: CASSSTTEDRGTDTQYF. The CDR3 region has the DNA TGTGCCAGCAGCTCGACCACGGAGGACAGGGGCACAGATACGCAGTATTTT.

This chain connects TRBV27 to TRBJ2-2; 8 bases agree with TRBD2. V trimming: 7 bases; J trimming: 4 bases; junction bases outside the gene matches: 5. Germline CDR1 and CDR2: MNHEY and SMNVEV (reference sequence). This CDR3 comprises 14 residues. This CDR3 reads CASTRTSSTGELFF. CDR3 DNA sequence: TGTGCCAGCACCCGGACTAGCAGCACCGGGGAGCTGTTTTTT.

V usage is TRBV7-6 and J usage is TRBJ1-1; D unclear. The length of the CDR3 is 18 residues. CDR1 SGHVS and CDR2 FNYEAQ come from the germline V gene. The V gene lost 0 bases and the J gene lost 0 bases, with 17 bases spanning the gap. For the CDR3, the DNA is TGTGCCAGCAGCTTAGCGCAGGCAGGCGTGTTCTTGAACACTGAAGCTTTCTTT. This sequence encodes CASSLAQAGVFLNTEAFF.

V and J are TRBV6-4 and TRBJ2-3; tentative D call: TRBD2 (6 bases). The CDR3 has 15 residues. Per germline, CDR1 MRHNA and CDR2 SNTAGT. The V gene lost 4 bases and the J gene lost 0 bases, with 11 bases spanning the gap. This CDR3 is CASSVGTSSTDTQYF. The DNA for the CDR3 is TGTGCCAGCAGTGTGGGGACTTCTAGCACAGATACGCAGTATTTT.

The V gene is TRBV24-1, the J gene TRBJ2-1; 7 nucleotides match TRBD1. Germline CDR1 is KGHDR and CDR2 is SFDVKD. Trimming took 12 bases from V and 14 from J; bases not matched to a gene: 12. The CDR3 runs to 11 residues. The CDR3 nucleotides are TGTGCCGTACTCTCGACAGGGTCGGAGTTCTTC. This translates into CAVLSTGSEFF.

This clone came up a few times. V is TRBV2 and J is TRBJ1-6; 7 nucleotides match TRBD1. The length of the CDR3 is 14 residues. Per germline, CDR1 SNHLY and CDR2 FYNNEI. V trimming: 4 bases; J trimming: 9 bases; junction bases outside the gene matches: 6. The CDR3 reads CASSGDSGSSPLHF. DNA of the CDR3: TGTGCCAGCAGTGGGGACAGTGGGAGTTCACCCCTCCACTTT.

This clone has more than one count but fewer than ten. The rearrangement links TRBV19 to TRBJ1-5; maybe TRBD1 (5 bases). The CDR3 spans 18 residues. V dropped 3 bases and J dropped 0 bases, with 18 bases sitting between them. Germline CDR1 LNHDA, CDR2 SQIVND (reference sequence). DNA of the CDR3: TGTGCCAGTAGTATTATGGGGCTGACAGATTATAGCAATCAGCCCCAGCATTTT. It encodes CASSIMGLTDYSNQPQHF.

V and J are TRBV15 and TRBJ2-1; 8 bases map to TRBD1. V shed 0 bases and J 6 bases; nucleotides not matched to a gene: 10. This CDR3 is 17 amino acids long. Germline V lookup: CDR1 LNHNV, CDR2 YYDKDF (reference sequence). The chain's CDR3 is CATSRDYGTGGVNEQFF. Here the CDR3 DNA reads TGTGCCACCAGCAGAGATTACGGGACAGGAGGGGTCAATGAGCAGTTCTTC.

In nucleotides, the CDR3 is TGCGCCAGCAGCCAAGTGGGACTAGAGACCCAGTACTTC. This sequence encodes CASSQVGLETQYF. This chain uses TRBV4-1 with TRBJ2-5; tentative D call: TRBD2 (6 bases). The germline gives CDR1 MGHRA, CDR2 YSYEKL. The CDR3 is 13 amino acids. Trimming stripped 1 base from V and 4 bases from J, with 7 bases between.

The chain has TRBV19 and TRBJ2-2; 7 bases agree with TRBD1. CDR3 length equals 15 residues. CDR1 and CDR2 (germline): LNHDA, SQIVND (reference sequence). V shed 9 bases, J shed 4 bases, and the junction held 11 bases outside the gene matches. The CDR3 DNA is TGTGCCAGCCTTCCAAGGGGGCCGGGCACCGGGGAGCTGTTTTTT. It translates to CASLPRGPGTGELFF.

Concerning this clone itself: In the same sample, other DNA sequences code for this CDR3. The chain combines TRBV30 with TRBJ1-6; unclear D gene. This CDR3 comprises 13 residues. Germline V gene lookup returns CDR1 GTSNPN and CDR2 SVGIG (reference sequence). Trimming removed 4 bases at V and 7 bases at J, with 11 bases between. The CDR3 loop is CAWNRERNSPLHF. In DNA, the CDR3 is TGTGCCTGGAATAGGGAGAGGAATTCACCCCTCCACTTT.

The chain has TRBV27 and TRBJ2-4, with a possible D match to TRBD2 (7 bases). V lost 2 bases and J 8 bases, leaving 19 bases between the germline ends. Germline V gene data show CDR1 as MNHEY and CDR2 as SMNVEV (reference sequence). CDR3 length equals 16 residues. DNA of the CDR3: TGTGCCAGCAGTTTACTCACAGGGAGGGGAGCGGACATTCAGTACTTC. This translates into CASSLLTGRGADIQYF.